The 27 T cell receptor beta chains below come from one sample, sequenced in a study of T cell responses to AZD1222 COVID-19 vaccine. Some clones are missing from TCRdb's copy, which holds only in-frame ones; the method was immunoSEQ multiplex PCR. The table records 150,000 to 190,000 clones, 85% to 95% of them present only once. Material: peripheral blood, obtained 28 days after the second AZD1222 dose. These TCRs come from an adult who received the AZD1222 COVID-19 vaccine.

The chain is built from TRBV12-3 or TRBV12-4 and TRBJ2-2; D remains unclear. V was trimmed by 5 bases and J by 10 bases, leaving 8 bases between them. This CDR3 contains 11 residues. CDR3 bases: TGTGCCAGCAGTCTCCTGTCGGAGCTGTTTTTT. Its protein product is CASSLLSELFF.

V and J are TRBV23-1 and TRBJ1-3; the D is unclear. TRBV23-1 is noted as an ORF with a role that remains uncertain. Trimming removed 6 bases at V and 2 bases at J, with 11 bases between. CDR3 size: 14 residues. The CDR3 region is CASRMGCPGNTIYF. DNA for the CDR3: TGCGCCAGCAGAATGGGGTGCCCTGGAAACACCATATATTTT.

The chain is built from TRBV5-1 and TRBJ1-2; tentative D call: TRBD1 (6 bases). The CDR3 loop spans 15 amino acids. V lost 1 base, J lost 4 bases, and 14 bases lay in between. The germline CDR1 and CDR2 sequences are SGHRS and YFSETQ. The CDR3 region is CASSLRAGDVYGYTF. Here the CDR3 DNA reads TGCGCCAGCAGCTTGAGGGCAGGGGATGTCTATGGCTACACCTTC.

The V gene is TRBV7-8, the J gene TRBJ2-7; D might be TRBD1 (6 bases). The germline CDR1 and CDR2 sequences are SGHVS and FQNEAQ. CDR3 length: 14 amino acids. V lost 3 bases, J lost 4 bases, and 13 bases lay in between. CDR3 in amino acids: CASSFLRQAYEQYF. CDR3 DNA sequence: TGTGCCAGCAGCTTTCTACGACAGGCGTACGAGCAGTACTTC.

This chain links TRBV7-6 with TRBJ1-5, with 9 nucleotides matching TRBD1. Losses at the gene ends were 6 bases for V and 0 bases for J; bases not matched to a gene: 18. Germline CDR1 and CDR2: SGHVS and FNYEAQ. The CDR3 consists of 20 residues. CDR3 nucleotides: TGTGCCAGCAGTTCTCGATGGGACAGGGTCTCGTCCGATAGCAATCAGCCCCAGCATTTT. Translating it yields CASSSRWDRVSSDSNQPQHF.

This sequence joins TRBV2 and TRBJ2-7, with TRBD1 matching 7 bases. This CDR3 comprises 20 residues. Unmatched junction bases numbered 21, after V lost 1 base and J lost 3 bases. Germline assignment: CDR1 SNHLY and CDR2 FYNNEI. CDR3 loop: CASSEDRTGSSSNSRYEQYF. The CDR3 coding sequence is TGTGCCAGCAGTGAAGACCGGACAGGTAGTAGCTCTAATTCCCGCTACGAGCAGTACTTC.

The CDR3 here is CASSNGRSTNEKLFF. CDR3 in DNA: TGTGCCAGCAGCAACGGGAGATCAACTAATGAAAAACTGTTTTTT. This sequence joins TRBV9 and TRBJ1-4; D not resolved. The CDR3 is 15 amino acids. The ends were cut back, 4 bases at V and 0 bases at J, with 10 bases in the middle. Germline V gene lookup returns CDR1 SGDLS and CDR2 YYNGEE.

The chain combines TRBV18 with TRBJ1-4, with D tentatively TRBD1 (5 bases). The CDR3 spans 13 residues. The V gene's germline CDR1 is KGHSH and CDR2 LQKENI. Trimming stripped 3 bases from V and 11 bases from J, with 13 bases between. The CDR3 region has the DNA TGTGCCAGCTCACCTTCACAGGTGGACAAACTGTTTTTT. It is translated as CASSPSQVDKLFF.

The chain recombines TRBV4-2 with TRBJ2-1; possibly TRBD1 for D (6 bases). The ends were cut back, 3 bases at V and 15 bases at J, with 18 bases in the middle. The CDR3 has 13 residues. CDR1 is LGHNA and CDR2 is YNFKEQ in the germline V gene. The CDR3 loop reads CASSQDPRGGLFF. CDR3 in DNA: TGTGCCAGCAGCCAGGACCCCAGGGGCGGCCTGTTCTTC.

The J gene is TRBJ2-5, the V gene TRBV11-2; a possible D gene is TRBD1 (7 bases). The CDR3 runs 16 residues. CDR1 and CDR2 (germline): SGHAT, FQNNGV. V was clipped by 5 bases and J by 4 bases, with 20 bases between them. This chain's CDR3 is CASSPGDRAGGETQYF. The CDR3 bases are TGTGCCAGCAGCCCGGGGGACAGAGCTGGGGGAGAGACCCAGTACTTC.

The chain links TRBV6-5 to TRBJ1-3; no firm D call. With 0 bases removed from V and 3 bases from J, the gap between germline ends came to 12 bases. Germline V lookup: CDR1 MNHEY, CDR2 SVGAGI. This CDR3 has 16 residues. The CDR3 here is CASSYSILSGGNTIYF. The CDR3 region has the DNA TGTGCCAGCAGTTACTCGATCCTCTCAGGTGGAAACACCATATATTTT.

The CDR3 sequence: CASSPTTANYGYTF. The CDR3 DNA sequence: TGCGCCAGCAGCCCGACGACAGCGAACTATGGCTACACCTTC. The rearrangement links TRBV5-1 to TRBJ1-2; D is possibly TRBD1 (5 bases). Germline-derived CDR1 and CDR2 are SGHRS and YFSETQ. V gave up 4 bases and J gave up 2 bases, with 12 bases separating them. This CDR3 contains 14 residues.

This chain joins TRBV25-1 and TRBJ2-1; TRBD2 matches 14 bases. Germline lookup yields CDR1 MGHDK and CDR2 SYGVNS. Trimming at V came to 2 bases and at J to 8 bases, leaving 5 bases not matched to a gene. This CDR3 comprises 16 residues. This chain's CDR3 is CASSEGTSGSKDEQFF. CDR3 DNA: TGTGCCAGCAGTGAAGGGACTAGCGGGAGTAAGGATGAGCAGTTCTTC.

The genes are TRBV5-1 and TRBJ2-3; TRBD2 is a possible D gene (6 bases). Trimming pared 3 bases from V and 6 bases from J, leaving 14 bases between. The CDR3 has 14 amino acids. Germline assignment: CDR1 SGHRS and CDR2 YFSETQ. The CDR3 reads CASSWDGGFDTQYF. The CDR3 region has the DNA TGCGCCAGCAGCTGGGACGGGGGATTTGATACGCAGTATTTT.

This clone was seen a few times. The V call is TRBV5-1, the J call TRBJ1-4; possible D gene TRBD1, 5 bases. Deletions cut 5 bases from V and 5 bases from J, with 16 bases between. The germline gives CDR1 SGHRS, CDR2 YFSETQ. The CDR3 is made up of 15 amino acids. The CDR3 coding sequence is TGCGCCAGCAGTATGGCATGGGACCCAAATGAAAAACTGTTTTTT. Protein: CASSMAWDPNEKLFF.

CDR3 region: CASSGTGGQPQHF. The CDR3 DNA reads as TGTGCCAGCAGTGGGACAGGCGGGCAGCCCCAGCATTTT. The chain has TRBV12-3 or TRBV12-4 and TRBJ1-5; 8 positions match TRBD1. The CDR3 loop spans 13 amino acids. The trim removed 5 bases at V and 7 bases at J, leaving 4 bases unmatched.

The table lists this clone with a count of one. V usage is TRBV29-1 and J usage is TRBJ2-3; D gene unclear. The CDR3 has 12 amino acids. Between the trimmed V and J ends, which lost 6 bases and 4 bases, there was a span of 11 bases. Germline CDR1 and CDR2: SQVTM and ANQGSEA. Here the CDR3 DNA reads TGCAGCGTGGCCATAGCTTCAGATACGCAGTATTTT. It specifies CSVAIASDTQYF.

This clone appeared once. This chain connects TRBV19 to TRBJ2-1; possible D gene TRBD2, 6 bases. The CDR3 is 15 amino acids. Germline V CDR1 and CDR2: LNHDA, SQIVND (reference sequence). V lost 5 bases and J lost 6, with 17 bases in between. The CDR3 loop is CASSAQTSMGNEQFF. The DNA of the CDR3 is TGTGCCAGTAGTGCACAGACTAGTATGGGCAATGAGCAGTTCTTC.

The genes are TRBV7-9 and TRBJ2-5; perhaps TRBD2 as D (6 bases). The CDR3 runs to 16 residues. V dropped 5 bases and J dropped 3 bases, with 19 bases sitting between them. Germline V gene sequence: CDR1 SEHNR, CDR2 FQNEAQ (reference sequence). This chain's CDR3 is CASSPHLLASEETQYF. CDR3 DNA sequence: TGTGCCAGCAGCCCCCACCTTCTAGCGTCGGAAGAGACCCAGTACTTC.

The gene calls are TRBV7-9 and TRBJ1-1; 8 bases agree with TRBD1. The CDR3 contains 19 residues. J was trimmed by 3 bases and V by 1 base; bases with no gene match: 16. Germline CDR1 SEHNR, CDR2 FQNEAQ (reference sequence). The CDR3 region is CASSLGRGDRGPGDTEAFF. The CDR3, as DNA: TGTGCCAGCAGCTTAGGGAGGGGCGACAGGGGCCCAGGGGACACTGAAGCTTTCTTT. The whole variable domain, remainder taken from reference TRBV7-9 and TRBJ1-1, is DTGVSQNPRHKITKRGQNVTFRCDPISEHNRLYWYRQTLGQGPEFLTYFQNEAQLEKSRLLSDRFSAERPKGSFSTLEIQRTEQGDSAMYLCASSLGRGDRGPGDTEAFFGQGTRLTVV.

This chain connects TRBV5-4 to TRBJ1-4; no firm D call. The germline gives CDR1 SGHNT, CDR2 YYREEE (reference sequence). The ends were cut back, 0 bases at V and 7 bases at J, with 7 bases in the middle. The CDR3 is 13 residues long. The CDR3 DNA is TGTGCCAGCAGCTTGGTAAAGGGTGAAAAACTGTTTTTT. It is translated as CASSLVKGEKLFF.

The chain joins TRBV10-2 to TRBJ1-6; D is uncertain. The CDR3 extends over 12 amino acids. The germline CDR1 and CDR2 sequences are WSHSY and SAAADI. Trimming stripped 6 bases from V and 11 bases from J, with 11 bases between. The CDR3 sequence: CASSGPRAPLHF. DNA for the CDR3: TGCGCCAGCAGCGGCCCGAGGGCACCCCTCCACTTT.

The chain joins TRBV12-3 or TRBV12-4 to TRBJ2-1; D not resolved. The CDR3 has 13 amino acids. V gave up 2 bases and J gave up 5 bases, with 7 bases separating them. The CDR3 DNA reads TGTGCCAGCAGTTTAAAGGTTAACAATGAGCAGTTCTTC. Its translation: CASSLKVNNEQFF.

The J gene is TRBJ2-1, the V gene TRBV19; TRBD1 might be the D (5 bases). The V gene's germline CDR1 is LNHDA and CDR2 SQIVND (reference sequence). CDR3 length equals 13 residues. V lost 8 bases to trimming and J lost 0 bases, with 8 bases between them. The CDR3 bases are TGTGCCAGTCGACAGAGCTCCTACAATGAGCAGTTCTTC. Its protein product is CASRQSSYNEQFF. Full variable domain (remainder filled in from reference TRBV19 and TRBJ2-1): DGGITQSPKYLFRKEGQNVTLSCEQNLNHDAMYWYRQDPGQGLRLIYYSQIVNDFQKGDIAEGYSVSREKKESFPLTVTSAQKNPTAFYLCASRQSSYNEQFFGPGTRLTVL.

The chain links TRBV28 to TRBJ1-6; 8 nucleotides align to TRBD1. The CDR3 spans 14 residues. CDR1 and CDR2 from the germline V gene are MDHEN and SYDVKM. J gave up 8 bases and V 4 bases, and 4 bases lay outside the gene matches. The CDR3 loop is CASSSTGGYSPLHF. Here the CDR3 DNA reads TGTGCCAGCAGTTCCACAGGGGGGTATTCACCCCTCCACTTT.

The J gene is TRBJ2-4, the V gene TRBV3-1 (or the pseudogene TRBV3-2); D ambiguous. CDR1 LGHDT and CDR2 YNNKEL come from the germline V gene (reference sequence). The CDR3 is 14 residues long. V was pared by 4 bases and J by 1 base, with 8 bases between. This CDR3 reads CASSLPQAKNIQYF. In DNA, the CDR3 is TGTGCCAGCAGCCTCCCCCAGGCCAAAAACATTCAGTACTTC.

This chain joins TRBV18 and TRBJ1-4; 9 bases agree with TRBD1. Trimming cost V 9 bases and J 6 bases; bases outside gene matches: 11. Germline values: CDR1 KGHSH, CDR2 LQKENI. The CDR3 sequence is 15 residues long. For the CDR3, the DNA is TGTGCCAGTCGTACGGACAGGGGTGCGGATGAAAAACTGTTTTTT. It codes for CASRTDRGADEKLFF.